Following are 22 T cell receptor beta chains from one sample sequenced in a study of blood T cell repertoires in COVID-19. Clones were sequenced by immunoSEQ multiplex PCR, and TCRdb holds only the in-frame ones, with some missing. The sample holds about 330,000 clones, around 90% seen once. The sample was peripheral blood. Receptor source: a man younger than 40 with COVID-19, enrolled during active disease.

This clone was found once. This chain connects TRBV27 to TRBJ2-3; TRBD2 matches at 10 bases. The CDR3 length is 18 residues. The ends lost 3 bases at V and 2 bases at J; junction bases unmatched: 11. The germline V gene has CDR1 MNHEY and CDR2 SMNVEV (reference sequence). The chain's CDR3 is CASSFLAGGVGSTDTQYF. Here the CDR3 DNA reads TGTGCCAGCAGTTTCTTAGCGGGGGGCGTCGGGTCCACAGATACGCAGTATTTT.

V is TRBV5-1 and J is TRBJ1-2; 7 bases line up with TRBD1. Unmatched junction bases numbered 9, after V lost 4 bases and J lost 6 bases. This CDR3 contains 14 residues. Germline V lookup: CDR1 SGHRS, CDR2 YFSETQ. CDR3 amino acids: CASSAVRGTDGYTF. As DNA, the CDR3 is TGCGCCAGCAGCGCGGTTAGGGGGACAGATGGCTACACCTTC.

The J gene is TRBJ2-1, the V gene TRBV24-1, with D perhaps matching TRBD2 (6 bases). Per germline, CDR1 KGHDR and CDR2 SFDVKD. This CDR3 region has 13 residues. V gave up 4 bases and J gave up 8 bases, with 11 bases separating them. CDR3 residues: CATSDPTRYEQFF. As DNA, the CDR3 is TGTGCCACCAGTGACCCGACTAGATATGAGCAGTTCTTC.

This clone was found once. The J gene is TRBJ1-2, the V gene TRBV4-3; D is unresolved. Germline V gene lookup returns CDR1 LGHNA and CDR2 YSLEER. The length of the CDR3 is 14 residues. The germline V and J ends were trimmed by 0 bases and 4 bases, with 9 bases remaining between them. This CDR3 is CASSQEDSIYGYTF. The CDR3 DNA sequence: TGCGCCAGCAGCCAAGAGGACTCCATCTATGGCTACACCTTC.

The chain links TRBV4-2 to TRBJ1-4, with D possibly matching TRBD1 (5 bases). Trimming took off 1 base at V and 5 bases at J, with 8 bases between the two ends. Per the germline V gene, CDR1 is LGHNA and CDR2 is YNFKEQ. The CDR3 runs to 14 residues. CDR3 loop: CASSQGSGNEKLFF. CDR3 bases: TGTGCCAGCAGCCAAGGATCAGGGAATGAAAAACTGTTTTTT.

The rearrangement joins TRBV2 to TRBJ1-6, with 9 bases lining up with TRBD1. The V gene end was trimmed by 8 bases and the J gene end by 4 bases; junction bases not matched to a gene: 9. CDR1 is SNHLY, CDR2 FYNNEI, per germline. The CDR3 is 16 amino acids. The CDR3 is CASSRGQGAYNSPLHF. CDR3 DNA: TGTGCCAGCTCGCGGGGACAGGGAGCTTATAATTCACCCCTCCACTTT.

The rearrangement uses TRBV4-3 and TRBJ2-5; TRBD1 agrees at 8 bases. The length of the CDR3 is 16 residues. Germline trimming cut 1 base from V and 3 bases from J; bases unmatched to any gene: 7. Germline V gives CDR1 LGHNA, CDR2 YSLEER. The chain's CDR3 is CASSQGGQGKEETQYF. In nucleotides, the CDR3 is TGCGCCAGCAGCCAAGGAGGACAGGGTAAGGAAGAGACCCAGTACTTC.

The J gene is TRBJ2-3, the V gene TRBV7-2; 13 bases agree with TRBD2. The CDR3 has 16 residues. CDR1 is SGHTA and CDR2 is FQGNSA in the germline V gene. V trimming: 1 base; J trimming: 5 bases; junction bases outside the gene matches: 3. CDR3 in DNA: TGTGCCAGCAGCTTAGGACTAGCGGGGGGTATAGATACGCAGTATTTT. As protein: CASSLGLAGGIDTQYF.

The chain recombines TRBV25-1 with TRBJ1-6; D remains ambiguous. Germline V gives CDR1 MGHDK, CDR2 SYGVNS. Trimming cost V 6 bases and J 8 bases, with 11 bases left between them. This CDR3 contains 13 residues. The CDR3 spells CASRLGPYSPLHF. DNA for the CDR3: TGTGCCAGCAGATTGGGCCCCTATTCACCCCTCCACTTT.

The gene calls are TRBV30 and TRBJ2-2; a weak D match, TRBD1 (5 bases). The CDR3 length is 15 residues. Deletions cut 1 base from V and 1 base from J, with 10 bases between. CDR1 is GTSNPN, CDR2 SVGIG, per germline (reference sequence). DNA for the CDR3: TGTGCCTGGAGTGCTCGGCAGGGGAACACCGGGGAGCTGTTTTTT. Its translation is CAWSARQGNTGELFF.

The rearrangement joins TRBV15 to TRBJ1-2, with D maybe TRBD1 (6 bases). The germline V and J ends were trimmed by 1 base and 3 bases, with 15 bases remaining between them. The germline CDR1 and CDR2 sequences are LNHNV and YYDKDF (reference sequence). The CDR3 runs to 16 residues. The CDR3 region is CATSRVAGNRDYGYTF. CDR3 bases: TGTGCCACCAGCAGAGTCGCCGGGAACAGGGACTATGGCTACACCTTC.

V is TRBV5-1 and J is TRBJ2-2; 7 nucleotides match TRBD1. The CDR3 is 11 amino acids. CDR1 and CDR2 from the germline V gene are SGHRS and YFSETQ. The V and J ends lost 4 bases and 10 bases, in that order; junction bases with no gene match: 1. This CDR3 reads CASSGQVELFF. CDR3 in DNA: TGCGCCAGCAGCGGACAGGTGGAGCTGTTTTTT.

This clone was observed a few times. V and J are TRBV24-1 and TRBJ2-2; TRBD1 matches at 8 bases. Germline V gives CDR1 KGHDR, CDR2 SFDVKD. This CDR3 is 16 amino acids long. V shed 3 bases and J 4 bases; nucleotides not matched to a gene: 6. The CDR3 DNA reads as TGTGCCACCAGTGATGGGCCAGGGGGCGGCACCGGGGAGCTGTTTTTT. This encodes CATSDGPGGGTGELFF.

CDR3 region: CASSFPTSGGAKETQYF. DNA of the CDR3: TGTGCCAGCAGCTTCCCGACTAGCGGGGGCGCGAAAGAGACCCAGTACTTC. This chain connects TRBV7-2 to TRBJ2-5; TRBD2 matches at 12 bases. This CDR3 is built from 17 residues. CDR1 and CDR2 from the germline V gene are SGHTA and FQGNSA. V shed 3 bases and J 3 bases; nucleotides not matched to a gene: 8.

This clone has a single count. V usage is TRBV11-1 and J usage is TRBJ1-2; TRBD1 matches at 9 bases. CDR1 and CDR2 (germline): SGHAT, FQDESV (reference sequence). After removal of 5 bases from V and 7 bases from J, the junction contained 5 bases not matched to a gene. The CDR3 totals 13 residues. CDR3 region: CASSPGTGSGYTF. In DNA, the CDR3 is TGTGCCAGCAGCCCCGGGACAGGGTCTGGCTACACCTTC.

In this sample, this clone turned up a few times. This chain joins TRBV10-3 and TRBJ2-7; 7 nucleotides agree with TRBD1. The CDR3 covers 14 residues. Germline V gene sequence: CDR1 ENHRY, CDR2 SYGVKD. V trimming: 2 bases; J trimming: 2 bases; junction bases outside the gene matches: 3. The chain's CDR3 is CAISERTGPYEQYF. The CDR3 nucleotides read TGTGCCATCAGTGAGCGGACAGGTCCCTACGAGCAGTACTTC.

The chain uses TRBV6-2 or TRBV6-3 and TRBJ1-5; D is ambiguous. In germline, CDR1 is MNHEY, CDR2 SVGEGT. V lost 2 bases and J 4 bases, leaving 9 bases between the germline ends. The CDR3 runs to 14 residues. The CDR3 protein is CASSYGGNNQPQHF. CDR3 in DNA: TGTGCCAGCAGTTACGGAGGGAATAATCAGCCCCAGCATTTT.

This clone was seen repeatedly, ten times or more. This chain connects TRBV27 to TRBJ1-2, with D possibly being TRBD1 (6 bases). The CDR3 consists of 15 residues. Germline CDR1 and CDR2: MNHEY and SMNVEV (reference sequence). Trimming took off 5 bases at V and 8 bases at J, with 21 bases between the two ends. CDR3 DNA sequence: TGTGCCAGCAGTCCACTAAACAGGGTCCTACTCGGCTACACCTTC. This gives the protein CASSPLNRVLLGYTF.

The V call is TRBV7-8, the J call TRBJ2-7; D is possibly TRBD1 (6 bases). The length of the CDR3 is 12 residues. CDR1 is SGHVS, CDR2 FQNEAQ, per germline. V gave up 7 bases and J gave up 3 bases, with 10 bases separating them. The CDR3 sequence is CASTRTDYEQYF. Here the CDR3 DNA reads TGTGCCAGCACTCGGACAGACTACGAGCAGTACTTC.

This clone was detected only once. V and J are TRBV7-8 and TRBJ2-7; weak D call: TRBD1 (6 bases). Trimming stripped 4 bases from V and 0 bases from J, with 10 bases between. The CDR3 contains 14 residues. Germline V gives CDR1 SGHVS, CDR2 FQNEAQ. The DNA of the CDR3 is TGTGCCAGCAGCTGGCAGGGGTCCTCCTACGAGCAGTACTTC. Its protein is CASSWQGSSYEQYF.

V gene TRBV10-3 combines with J gene TRBJ1-2; D may be TRBD1 (6 bases). The V gene lost 9 bases and the J gene lost 6 bases, with 26 bases spanning the gap. The CDR3 is made up of 16 amino acids. Germline CDR1 and CDR2: ENHRY and SYGVKD. As DNA, the CDR3 is TGTGCCATTTCCCGCCAGGGACAAGAGGGAACGGATGGCTACACCTTC. Translated: CAISRQGQEGTDGYTF.

CDR3 nucleotides: TGTGCCAGCAGCCCCCCCGGGACAGGGGAGGGAAAACTGTTTTTT. It specifies CASSPPGTGEGKLFF. The V gene is TRBV28, the J gene TRBJ1-4, with 10 bases identical to TRBD1. The V and J ends lost 6 bases and 10 bases, in that order; junction bases with no gene match: 11. Germline V lookup: CDR1 MDHEN, CDR2 SYDVKM. CDR3 size: 15 residues.